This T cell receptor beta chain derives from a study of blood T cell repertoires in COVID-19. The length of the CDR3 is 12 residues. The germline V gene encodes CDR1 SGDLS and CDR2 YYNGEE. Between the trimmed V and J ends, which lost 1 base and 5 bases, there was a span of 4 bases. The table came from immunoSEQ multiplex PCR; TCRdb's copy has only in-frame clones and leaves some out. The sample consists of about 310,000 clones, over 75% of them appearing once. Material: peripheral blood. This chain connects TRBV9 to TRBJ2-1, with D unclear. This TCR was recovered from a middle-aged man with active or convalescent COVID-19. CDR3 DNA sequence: TGTGCCAGCAGCGTACAGGACAATGAGCAGTTCTTC. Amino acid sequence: CASSVQDNEQFF.